The 6 T cell receptor beta chains presented below share a single source sample, sequenced in a study of PD-L1 blockade in urothelial cancer. The method was immunoSEQ multiplex PCR; TCRdb's version includes in-frame clones alone and lacks a portion of them. Here the sample spans approximately 1,300 clones, 35% to 50% being singletons. Sequencing used tumor tissue, obtained before atezolizumab (anti-PD-L1) treatment. The source is a man between 60 and 75 years old with urothelial cancer.

The chain employs TRBV9 and TRBJ1-1, with D uncertain. The length of the CDR3 is 13 residues. Germline V CDR1 and CDR2: SGDLS, YYNGEE. V lost 2 bases and J lost 3, with 8 bases in between. CDR3 coding DNA: TGTGCCAGCAGCGTTCGACCTGACACTGAAGCTTTCTTT. This sequence encodes CASSVRPDTEAFF.

This sequence joins TRBV30 and TRBJ2-3, with 12 positions matching TRBD2. V was pared by 4 bases and J by 6 bases, with 5 bases of the junction left unmatched. In germline, CDR1 is GTSNPN, CDR2 SVGIG (reference sequence). This CDR3 contains 14 residues. In DNA form, the CDR3 reads TGTGCCTGGACCCAGCTAGCGGGGGGGGATACGCAGTATTTT. This codes for CAWTQLAGGDTQYF.

This chain links TRBV18 with TRBJ2-3, with no clear D. Germline lookup yields CDR1 KGHSH and CDR2 LQKENI. V lost 3 bases to trimming and J lost 6 bases, with 10 bases between them. The CDR3 runs to 13 residues. CDR3 loop: CASSPLSGDTQYF. CDR3 DNA: TGTGCCAGCTCACCTTTGTCTGGGGATACGCAGTATTTT. The whole variable domain, remainder taken from reference TRBV18 and TRBJ2-3, is NAGVMQNPRHLVRRRGQEARLRCSPMKGHSHVYWYRQLPEEGLKFMVYLQKENIIDESGMPKERFSAEFPKEGPSILRIQQVVRGDSAAYFCASSPLSGDTQYFGPGTRLTVL.

The rearrangement links TRBV19 to TRBJ2-5, with 7 bases lining up with TRBD2. V trimming: 6 bases; J trimming: 2 bases; junction bases outside the gene matches: 6. The CDR3 runs to 14 residues. The germline V gene encodes CDR1 LNHDA and CDR2 SQIVND (reference sequence). CDR3 sequence: CASSEREVQETQYF. The CDR3 region has the DNA TGTGCCAGTAGCGAACGGGAGGTACAAGAGACCCAGTACTTC. Together with reference TRBV19 and TRBJ2-5, the CDR3 gives the full variable domain: DGGITQSPKYLFRKEGQNVTLSCEQNLNHDAMYWYRQDPGQGLRLIYYSQIVNDFQKGDIAEGYSVSREKKESFPLTVTSAQKNPTAFYLCASSEREVQETQYFGPGTRLLVL.

This clone has just a few counts. V usage is TRBV18 and J usage is TRBJ2-3; 7 nucleotides align to TRBD2. The CDR3 extends over 16 amino acids. In germline, CDR1 is KGHSH, CDR2 LQKENI. After removal of 4 bases from V and 5 bases from J, the junction contained 12 bases not matched to a gene. CDR3 sequence (DNA): TGTGCCAGCTCACGGGGGAGGACTAGAGGTGGAGATACGCAGTATTTT. This codes for CASSRGRTRGGDTQYF.

CDR3 in DNA: TGTGCCAGTAGTATATCGACAGGGGCTAGCTCTGGAAACACCATATATTTT. Translated, it gives CASSISTGASSGNTIYF. This sequence joins TRBV19 and TRBJ1-3; TRBD1 aligns across 8 bases. Germline V lookup: CDR1 LNHDA, CDR2 SQIVND (reference sequence). V lost 2 bases, J lost 0 bases, and 6 bases stayed unmatched. The CDR3 is 17 amino acids.